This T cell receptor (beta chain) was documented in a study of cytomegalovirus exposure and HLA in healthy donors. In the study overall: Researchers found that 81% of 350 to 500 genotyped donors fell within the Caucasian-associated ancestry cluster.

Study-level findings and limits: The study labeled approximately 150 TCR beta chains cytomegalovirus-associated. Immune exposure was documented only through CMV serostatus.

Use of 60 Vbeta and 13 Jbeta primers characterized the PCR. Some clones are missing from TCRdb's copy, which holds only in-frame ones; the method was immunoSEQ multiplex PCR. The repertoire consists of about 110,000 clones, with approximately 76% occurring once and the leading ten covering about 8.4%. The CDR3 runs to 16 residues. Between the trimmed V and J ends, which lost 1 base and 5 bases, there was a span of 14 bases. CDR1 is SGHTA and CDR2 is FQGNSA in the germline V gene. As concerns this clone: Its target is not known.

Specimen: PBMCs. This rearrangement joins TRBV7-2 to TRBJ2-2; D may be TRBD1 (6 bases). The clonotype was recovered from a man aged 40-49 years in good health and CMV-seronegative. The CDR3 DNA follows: TGTGCCAGCAGCTTAGGGTTGAGGGGGTGGACCGGGGAGCTGTTTTTT. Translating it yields CASSLGLRGWTGELFF.